This TCR beta chain was sequenced in a study of T cell responses to AZD1222 COVID-19 vaccine. Remarks on this clone: Its cognate antigen is unknown.

Whole-study results and caveats: Vaccine-associated CD4 TCRs ranged over spike, dominating at 160-218 and 743-854. Repertoires were obtained only post-peak T cell response. Baseline seropositivity occurred in only six AZD1222 recipients. Spike-specific TCR breadth and depth grew following two AZD1222 doses.

The assay was immunoSEQ multiplex PCR, and TCRdb's table has in-frame clones only and misses some. The table records 100,000 to 150,000 clones, 93% of them present only once. J gave up 1 base and V 7 bases, and 4 bases lay outside the gene matches. The CDR3 sequence is 13 residues long. Germline CDR1 is SGHRS and CDR2 is YFSETQ. V is TRBV5-1 and J is TRBJ2-5, with TRBD1 matching over 7 bases. The source of this sequence is an adult in good health. The starting material was peripheral blood, obtained on day 0 of AZD1222 vaccination. CDR3 sequence: CASGPGGQETQYF. The CDR3 nucleotides are TGCGCCAGCGGCCCAGGGGGCCAAGAGACCCAGTACTTC.